The 22 T cell receptor beta chains reported below all come from one sample, sequenced in a study of T cell changes during pregnancy in multiple sclerosis. TCRdb keeps only in-frame clones here, not all; method: immunoSEQ multiplex PCR. The sample contains over 45,000 clones, 92% of which appear only once. The sequenced sample was CD4+ T cells from peripheral blood mononuclear cells, obtained in the second trimester of pregnancy. These receptors came from a female donor with multiple sclerosis, enrolled in a pregnancy study.

This clone was counted a single time. The chain recombines TRBV2 with TRBJ1-1; D call uncertain. With 7 bases removed from V and 1 base from J, the gap between germline ends came to 10 bases. The CDR3 has 13 amino acids. Germline values: CDR1 SNHLY, CDR2 FYNNEI. The CDR3 DNA sequence: TGTGCCAGCAATGGGGAGGCGAACACTGAAGCTTTCTTT. It is translated as CASNGEANTEAFF.

The gene calls are TRBV6-6 and TRBJ2-5; TRBD2 agrees at 7 bases. Germline CDR1 MNHNY, CDR2 SVGAGI (reference sequence). The CDR3 loop spans 14 amino acids. The J segment lost 10 bases and the V segment lost 4 bases, leaving 12 bases of the junction unmatched. As DNA, the CDR3 is TGTGCCAGCAGTTTTGGCGGGGGTATTGTGGACCAGTACTTC. Translating it yields CASSFGGGIVDQYF.

This clone was seen a few times. The genes are TRBV12-5 and TRBJ1-1; no firm D call. This CDR3 contains 13 residues. Germline V gene data show CDR1 as LGHNT and CDR2 as FRNRAP. Deletions cut 3 bases from V and 4 bases from J, with 9 bases between. The DNA of the CDR3 is TGTGCTAGTGGTTTTGATTCCGGCACTGAAGCTTTCTTT. This gives the protein CASGFDSGTEAFF.

This chain links TRBV9 with TRBJ2-7; 8 positions agree with TRBD1. Germline CDR1 reads SGDLS; CDR2 reads YYNGEE. V was clipped by 0 bases and J by 3 bases; unmatched bases: 2. The length of the CDR3 is 14 residues. CDR3 loop: CASSVGGTGYEQYF. CDR3 in DNA: TGTGCCAGCAGCGTAGGGGGGACAGGCTACGAGCAGTACTTC.

The table lists this clone with a count of one. The chain recombines TRBV7-9 with TRBJ2-5; D ambiguous. The ends were cut back, 1 base at V and 2 bases at J, with 11 bases in the middle. The germline V gene has CDR1 SEHNR and CDR2 FQNEAQ (reference sequence). The CDR3 runs to 15 residues. CDR3 sequence reads: CASSLVGTAQETQYF. The CDR3 DNA reads as TGTGCCAGCAGCTTAGTAGGTACAGCACAAGAGACCCAGTACTTC.

V usage is TRBV2 and J usage is TRBJ1-5, with a weak D call TRBD1 (5 bases). V lost 0 bases and J lost 4, with 10 bases in between. Per germline, CDR1 SNHLY and CDR2 FYNNEI. The CDR3 has 15 residues. The CDR3 loop reads CASSEANRGNQPQHF. For the CDR3, the DNA is TGTGCCAGCAGTGAAGCTAATCGGGGGAATCAGCCCCAGCATTTT.

The chain links TRBV5-4 to TRBJ2-1; TRBD2 aligns across 14 bases. CDR3 length: 19 amino acids. J was trimmed by 5 bases and V by 4 bases; bases with no gene match: 14. Per germline, CDR1 SGHNT and CDR2 YYREEE (reference sequence). The CDR3 DNA follows: TGTGCCAGCAGCCCAGGACTAGCGGGGGGCCTAATCAGAGACAATGAGCAGTTCTTC. This codes for CASSPGLAGGLIRDNEQFF.

This clone came up once. V gene TRBV14 combines with J gene TRBJ1-6, with D tentatively TRBD1 (5 bases). The germline V gene has CDR1 SGHDN and CDR2 FVKESK. The CDR3 spans 17 residues. The V end lost 0 bases, the J end lost 0 bases, and 9 bases lay between the germline ends. CDR3 DNA: TGTGCCAGCAGCCAAGATTGGGGCAGCTCCTATAATTCACCCCTCCACTTT. Its translation: CASSQDWGSSYNSPLHF.

This clone was detected once. The chain recombines TRBV7-2 with TRBJ1-1; 8 bases align to TRBD1. Trimming took 2 bases from V and 4 from J; bases not matched to a gene: 15. CDR3 length: 18 residues. Per germline, CDR1 SGHTA and CDR2 FQGNSA. CDR3 region: CASSLSLYRGSGRTEAFF. The CDR3 bases are TGTGCCAGCAGCTTATCACTCTACAGGGGGTCCGGGCGCACTGAAGCTTTCTTT.

This chain joins TRBV6-5 and TRBJ2-7, with 8 bases that match TRBD1. Germline values: CDR1 MNHEY, CDR2 SVGAGI. V dropped 6 bases and J dropped 5; count of bases not matched to a gene: 9. The CDR3 extends over 14 amino acids. CDR3 DNA: TGTGCCAGCAGCCGGACAGGGTCTTTCAACGAGCAGTACTTC. Amino acid sequence: CASSRTGSFNEQYF.

The V call is TRBV5-1, the J call TRBJ2-1; TRBD1 matches at 8 bases. Per germline, CDR1 SGHRS and CDR2 YFSETQ. The CDR3 has 17 amino acids. Trimming at V came to 3 bases and at J to 4 bases, leaving 12 bases not matched to a gene. The CDR3 bases are TGCGCCAGCAGCTGGAGGTATAGGGACAGGCTGTACAATGAGCAGTTCTTC. Protein product: CASSWRYRDRLYNEQFF.

The V gene is TRBV19, the J gene TRBJ2-5, with a tentative D call TRBD1 (6 bases). This CDR3 has 14 residues. Trimming removed 3 bases at V and 6 bases at J, with 14 bases between. Germline V gives CDR1 LNHDA, CDR2 SQIVND (reference sequence). CDR3 in DNA: TGTGCCAGTAGTATGGAGGCAGGGGCCAAGACCCAGTACTTC. As protein: CASSMEAGAKTQYF. Drawing the rest from reference TRBV19 and TRBJ2-5, the complete variable domain is DGGITQSPKYLFRKEGQNVTLSCEQNLNHDAMYWYRQDPGQGLRLIYYSQIVNDFQKGDIAEGYSVSREKKESFPLTVTSAQKNPTAFYLCASSMEAGAKTQYFGPGTRLLVL.

The rearrangement joins TRBV13 to TRBJ2-5; TRBD2 matches at 11 bases. CDR3 length: 15 residues. Germline V CDR1 and CDR2: PRHDT, FYEKMQ (reference sequence). V lost 5 bases to trimming and J lost 5 bases; unmatched junction nucleotides: 7. In DNA, the CDR3 is TGTGCCAGCAGCGGTAGCGGGGGGGCCGATGAGACCCAGTACTTC. Translation: CASSGSGGADETQYF.

The chain has TRBV19 and TRBJ2-2; 9 bases agree with TRBD1. This CDR3 comprises 14 residues. Looked up from germline, CDR1 is LNHDA and CDR2 is SQIVND (reference sequence). V shed 9 bases, J shed 2 bases, and the junction held 4 bases outside the gene matches. The CDR3 DNA follows: TGTGCCAGCACGGACAGGGGCAACACCGGGGAGCTGTTTTTT. Amino acid sequence: CASTDRGNTGELFF.

The V call is TRBV9, the J call TRBJ2-7; D unresolved. CDR3 length: 13 amino acids. Germline CDR1 is SGDLS and CDR2 is YYNGEE. Trimming left V 4 bases short and J 2 bases short, with 10 bases between. The CDR3 reads CASSLSPTYEQYF. The CDR3 region has the DNA TGTGCCAGCAGCCTATCTCCTACCTACGAGCAGTACTTC.

The table lists this clone with a few counts. This sequence joins TRBV5-1 and TRBJ1-1; 8 positions match TRBD1. The CDR3 length is 15 residues. J was trimmed by 5 bases and V by 4 bases; bases with no gene match: 10. Germline V CDR1 and CDR2: SGHRS, YFSETQ. Here the CDR3 DNA reads TGCGCCAGCAGCCTACAGGGGGACAGTGGGACTGAAGCTTTCTTT. Translated, it gives CASSLQGDSGTEAFF.

The chain couples TRBV9 to TRBJ1-2; a possible D gene is TRBD1 (5 bases). Per germline, CDR1 SGDLS and CDR2 YYNGEE. Trimming shortened V by 4 bases and J by 5 bases, and 12 bases separated the two germline ends. The CDR3 extends over 13 amino acids. The CDR3 DNA reads TGTGCCAGCAGCAACCCAACAGGTTATGGCTACACCTTC. Amino acids: CASSNPTGYGYTF.

The chain is built from TRBV30 and TRBJ1-5, with D perhaps matching TRBD1 (6 bases). Germline loops: CDR1 GTSNPN, CDR2 SVGIG (reference sequence). The germline V and J ends were trimmed by 0 bases and 6 bases, with 12 bases remaining between them. This CDR3 is built from 14 residues. DNA of the CDR3: TGTGCCTGGAGTGTAGATTCAGGGGTTCAGCCCCAGCATTTT. Translated, it gives CAWSVDSGVQPQHF.

The V gene is TRBV2, the J gene TRBJ2-6; TRBD2 matches 8 bases. V gave up 5 bases and J gave up 0 bases; unmatched junction bases: 15. CDR3 length equals 20 residues. CDR1 is SNHLY and CDR2 is FYNNEI in the germline V gene. The CDR3 spells CASSPSPFSGATSGANVLTF. The DNA for the CDR3 is TGTGCCAGCAGTCCATCGCCCTTTAGCGGGGCAACCTCTGGGGCCAACGTCCTGACTTTC.

The chain employs TRBV7-3 and TRBJ2-2; TRBD1 matches 7 bases. Germline V CDR1 and CDR2: SGHTA, FQGTGA. The V segment lost 2 bases and the J segment 6 bases; nucleotides outside the gene matches: 3. CDR3 size: 14 residues. The CDR3 DNA reads as TGTGCCAGCAGCTTAGACAGGGTCGCCGGGGAGCTGTTTTTT. It specifies CASSLDRVAGELFF.

This chain joins TRBV7-8 and TRBJ1-2, with D uncertain. V gave up 2 bases and J gave up 5 bases, with 9 bases separating them. The germline CDR1 and CDR2 sequences are SGHVS and FQNEAQ. The CDR3 runs to 13 residues. The CDR3 region has the DNA TGTGCCAGCAGCTTATCGCAGGCTTATGGCTACACCTTC. Protein: CASSLSQAYGYTF.

The table lists this clone with a count of one. The chain is built from TRBV9 and TRBJ2-7; D perhaps matches TRBD2 (5 bases). Germline CDR1 and CDR2: SGDLS and YYNGEE. The V and J ends lost 0 bases and 3 bases respectively, with 13 bases between them. The CDR3 spans 15 residues. CDR3 sequence (DNA): TGTGCCAGCAGCGTAGGGCCTAGCAGAAACTACGAGCAGTACTTC. It is translated as CASSVGPSRNYEQYF.